This is a list of T cell receptor beta chains from one sample in a study of blood T cell repertoires in COVID-19. Profiling relied on immunoSEQ multiplex PCR, and the TCRdb table lists in-frame clones only, not all of them. In the table there are 220,000 or so clones, roughly 84% of which are singletons. The sequenced sample consisted of peripheral blood. The receptors shown here come from a man aged 45-65 years who had recovered from COVID-19. Both conserved end residues are part of each CDR3. D genes are given only for firm matches. Not all rows give a size; the values are once, few, many and, for expanded clones, a class.

j_gene	d_gene	abundance	v_gene	CDR3nt	CDR3aa
TRBJ1-6	TRBD1	few	TRBV3-1/TRBV3-2	TGTGCCAGCAGCCGCGGGACAGGGGCGAGAAATTCACCCCTCCACTTT	CASSRGTGARNSPLHF
TRBJ1-4	NA	NA	TRBV6-6	TGTGCCAGCAGTTACGCCCCCAGGGGAGCTAATGAAAAACTGTTTTTT	CASSYAPRGANEKLFF
TRBJ2-1	TRBD2	NA	TRBV25-1	TGTGCCAGCAGTGAATCAGTAGCGGGGCGTGGGAATGAGCAGTTCTTC	CASSESVAGRGNEQFF
TRBJ2-1	TRBD2	NA	TRBV28	TGTGCCAGCAGTCAGCGGGAATTCTACAATGAGCAGTTCTTC	CASSQREFYNEQFF
TRBJ2-1	TRBD2	NA	TRBV5-6	TGTGCCAGCAGCCCCCCTAGCGGGAGTAGCAATGAGCAGTTCTTC	CASSPPSGSSNEQFF
TRBJ2-4	TRBD1	NA	TRBV6-1	TGTGCCAGCAGTGATTCGGCAGGGGGACAAAACATTCAGTACTTC	CASSDSAGGQNIQYF
TRBJ2-7	NA	once	TRBV3-1/TRBV3-2	TGTGCCAGCAGCCAAAACAGGTACGAGCAGTACTTC	CASSQNRYEQYF
TRBJ1-6	NA	NA	TRBV5-1	TGCGCCAGCAGCATAAGCACAGCAGGGATCAATTCACCCCTCCACTTT	CASSISTAGINSPLHF
TRBJ2-5	TRBD1	once	TRBV6-5	TGTGCCAGCAGTTTTACCGGGACAGGGGGGGGAGAGACCCAGTACTTC	CASSFTGTGGGETQYF
TRBJ2-7	NA	NA	TRBV3-1/TRBV3-2	TGTGCCAGCAGCCTCTACCGGGACTCACCCTACGAGCAGTACTTC	CASSLYRDSPYEQYF
TRBJ2-7	NA	few	TRBV6-1	TGTGCCAGCAGTCAGAAGACTAGTTCCTACGAGCAGTACTTC	CASSQKTSSYEQYF
TRBJ2-1	TRBD1	NA	TRBV5-1	TGCGCCAGCAGCTTTAGAGGGACAGGGGAAAATGAGCAGTTCTTC	CASSFRGTGENEQFF
TRBJ2-6	TRBD1	NA	TRBV15	TGTGCCACCAGCAGAAACAGGGGGTCTGGGGCCAACGTCCTGACTTTC	CATSRNRGSGANVLTF
TRBJ2-7	NA	NA	TRBV20-1	TGCAGTGCCCCCGTAGTGGACGAGCAGTACTTC	CSAPVVDEQYF
TRBJ2-3	NA	NA	TRBV7-6	TGTGCCAGCAGCTTGGAGGGGGGGATAGCAGATACGCAGTATTTT	CASSLEGGIADTQYF